The rows below give T cell receptor beta chains drawn from one sample of a study of control samples from healthy donors and cancer patients. Assay: immunoSEQ multiplex PCR; the TCRdb copy retains only in-frame clones and omits some. This table has roughly 150,000 clones, 75% to 90% appearing once. The sequenced sample consisted of blood. Receptor source: a man aged 25 to 40 in good health. Both conserved end residues are part of each CDR3. The D gene is left open where the match is weak. The size field is filled for only some rows; it gives once, few, many or a size class.

CDR3nt,CDR3aa,abundance,v_gene,len,d_gene,j_gene
TGTGCCAGTAGTGAGACCGCCCGGGGCTCCTACGAGCAGTACTTC,CASSETARGSYEQYF,-,TRBV19,15,-,TRBJ2-7
TGTGCCAGCTCAATGGGACAGGGCAACTACGAGCAGTACTTC,CASSMGQGNYEQYF,-,TRBV18,14,TRBD1,TRBJ2-7
TGTGCCAGCAGTGACTCGGCGGGGGGCGAAGGCACAGATACGCAGTATTTT,CASSDSAGGEGTDTQYF,-,TRBV6-4,17,TRBD2,TRBJ2-3
TGCGCCAGCAGCCAATACATAACCGGGACTGATTTAACCTACGAGCAGTACTTC,CASSQYITGTDLTYEQYF,once,TRBV4-1,18,-,TRBJ2-7
TGTGCCAGCAGTTTCAACGCTGAAGCTTTCTTT,CASSFNAEAFF,-,TRBV27,11,-,TRBJ1-1
TGTGCCAGCACCGGACAGGGGAGTGGAAACACCATATATTTT,CASTGQGSGNTIYF,-,TRBV2,14,TRBD1,TRBJ1-3
TGTGCCAGCAGTTATGGGAATGAGCAGTTCTTC,CASSYGNEQFF,-,TRBV6-5,11,-,TRBJ2-1
TGTGCCAGCAGTGAATTCCGCAAGCTTCTTCTAGCGGGAGACACCGAAGGGACAGATACGCAGTATTTT,CASSEFRKLLLAGDTEGTDTQYF,-,TRBV6-1,23,TRBD2,TRBJ2-3
TGTGCCAGCAGTTCGCGCGGACAGGGCATGAACACTGAAGCTTTCTTT,CASSSRGQGMNTEAFF,-,TRBV6-2/TRBV6-3,16,TRBD1,TRBJ1-1
TGTGCCAGCAAGAGGTCCGAAGAATCGGTAGATACGCAGTATTTT,CASKRSEESVDTQYF,-,TRBV27,15,-,TRBJ2-3
TGTGCCAGCAGTTTCCAGGGAACCTACGAGCAGTACTTC,CASSFQGTYEQYF,once,TRBV12-3/TRBV12-4,13,-,TRBJ2-7
TGTGCCAGCAGCTTGGTTTGGGACAGCAATCAGCCCCAGCATTTT,CASSLVWDSNQPQHF,few,TRBV5-5,15,-,TRBJ1-5
TGTGCCAGCAGCGGAAGAGTTGGGGGACAGGGCGGGGAGACCCAGTACTTC,CASSGRVGGQGGETQYF,once,TRBV25-1,17,TRBD1,TRBJ2-5
TGTGCCAGCAGTGACCATTGGCCGGGACAGCAAGAGACCCAGTACTTC,CASSDHWPGQQETQYF,-,TRBV2,16,TRBD1,TRBJ2-5
TGTGCCAGCAGCTTAATAGGTCCGACCCCCTCGGGAGAGACCCAGTACTTC,CASSLIGPTPSGETQYF,-,TRBV7-3,17,-,TRBJ2-5
TGTGCCAGCAGTTTTGCGCGGGCGTTCGAGGACTATGGCTACACCTTC,CASSFARAFEDYGYTF,-,TRBV27,16,-,TRBJ1-2
TGTGCCAGCAGTAAAGAACAGGGGAAAAACTACGAGCAGTACTTC,CASSKEQGKNYEQYF,-,TRBV6-8,15,TRBD1,TRBJ2-7
TGTGCCAGTAGCCCCACCCCTTATTCTGGAGGCAATGAGCAGTTCTTC,CASSPTPYSGGNEQFF,-,TRBV19,16,-,TRBJ2-1
TGTGCCACCAGCAGAGACCGGGTCGCTCGAGGAGCTTTCTTT,CATSRDRVARGAFF,-,TRBV15,14,-,TRBJ1-1
TGTGCCAGCAGCTTCTCGGGACTAGCGAGGTCAGATACGCAGTATTTT,CASSFSGLARSDTQYF,-,TRBV7-9,16,TRBD2,TRBJ2-3
TGTGCCAGTAGTATAATCCCCAGGGCGGGTAATGAAAAACTGTTTTTT,CASSIIPRAGNEKLFF,-,TRBV19,16,-,TRBJ1-4
TGTGCCAGCAGCCTGGGCCTAGGGGAGACCCAGTACTTC,CASSLGLGETQYF,-,TRBV5-6,13,-,TRBJ2-5
TGTGCCAGTACCACAGGGGCTAAGCAGCCCCAGCATTTT,CASTTGAKQPQHF,once,TRBV19,13,TRBD1,TRBJ1-5
TGTGCCTCCTCACTCCTCGGGCGGATCACCGGGGAGCTGTTTTTT,CASSLLGRITGELFF,-,TRBV19,15,-,TRBJ2-2
TGCGCCAGCAGCCTCCGGGTTCTCCTACAGGAGCAGTTCTTC,CASSLRVLLQEQFF,-,TRBV4-1,14,-,TRBJ2-1
TGTGCCAGCAGCCAAGGGGGGGAGCAGTACTTC,CASSQGGEQYF,-,TRBV12-3/TRBV12-4,11,-,TRBJ2-7
TGCGCCAGCAGCCAGATCGGACCAGGTGGGAATCAGCCCCAGCATTTT,CASSQIGPGGNQPQHF,once,TRBV4-1,16,-,TRBJ1-5
TGTGCCAGCAGTGAGACCGAGCCCCAGCATTTT,CASSETEPQHF,few,TRBV6-1,11,-,TRBJ1-5
TGTGCCAGCAGCCAGAGTTCTGGTAACAATGAGCAGTTCTTC,CASSQSSGNNEQFF,once,TRBV7-2,14,-,TRBJ2-1
TGTGCCAGCAGTCCTAGCATTCTCTACGAGCAGTACTTC,CASSPSILYEQYF,-,TRBV2,13,-,TRBJ2-7
TGTGCCAGCAGCGGGAGACTAGAGGATCACTACGAGCAGTACTTC,CASSGRLEDHYEQYF,-,TRBV11-3,15,-,TRBJ2-7
TGCGCCAGCAGCCAAGAACAGGGGGCTCGCAATTCACCCCTCCACTTT,CASSQEQGARNSPLHF,-,TRBV4-1,16,TRBD1,TRBJ1-6
TGCGCCAGCAGCTCCTTGCGGGGGGCCCCCTACGAGCAGTACTTC,CASSSLRGAPYEQYF,-,TRBV5-1,15,TRBD2,TRBJ2-7
TGTGCCAGCAGCGCCGGGACAGGGGTTGTGCAGCCCCAGCATTTT,CASSAGTGVVQPQHF,-,TRBV7-2,15,TRBD1,TRBJ1-5
TGCGCCAGCAGCCAAGAAGAGGGCTACGAGCAGTACTTC,CASSQEEGYEQYF,-,TRBV4-1,13,-,TRBJ2-7
TGTGCCAGCAGTCCCGGACAGGGGGAGGATGAAAAACTGTTTTTT,CASSPGQGEDEKLFF,-,TRBV2,15,TRBD1,TRBJ1-4
TGTGCCAGCAGTTACCGGCCCAGCACAGATACGCAGTATTTT,CASSYRPSTDTQYF,-,TRBV6-2/TRBV6-3,14,-,TRBJ2-3
TGTGCCAGCAGCTTGTTCCCTAGCGGGACCTGGCTGTCCGGGGAGCTGTTTTTT,CASSLFPSGTWLSGELFF,-,TRBV7-8,18,TRBD2,TRBJ2-2